A single sample is the source of the 21 T cell receptor beta chains below, sequenced in a study of T-cell reconstitution after alpha-beta-depleted transplantation in children. For TCRbeta, the library was prepared with unique molecular identifiers. TCRdb analysed the PCR reads with MiXCR anew, one entry per CDR3 protein. The sample lists hundreds of thousands of distinct CDR3 sequences, around 12% seen once, with 0.79% in the top ten. The sequencing used PBMCs, collected before TCRalphabeta/CD19-depleted stem cell transplant. These receptors were taken from a girl aged 2-10 years with congenital amegakaryocytic thrombocytopenia, due to receive a stem cell transplant.

Ten or more counts support this clonotype. The J gene is TRBJ2-7, the V gene TRBV20-1; D not resolved. From germline, CDR1 is DFQATT and CDR2 SNEGSKA (reference sequence). CDR3 size: 12 residues. The V gene lost 4 bases and the J gene lost 2 bases, with 9 bases spanning the gap. This chain's CDR3 is CSATKTTYEQYF. DNA of the CDR3: TGCAGTGCTACTAAGACAACCTACGAGCAGTACTTC.

The chain joins TRBV20-1 to TRBJ2-3; D possibly corresponds to TRBD1 (6 bases). The CDR3 contains 15 residues. Trimming cost V 0 bases and J 2 bases, with 12 bases left between them. CDR1 and CDR2 (germline): DFQATT, SNEGSKA (reference sequence). The CDR3, as DNA: TGCAGTGCTAGAGAGGGGGCCAGAAACACAGATACGCAGTATTTT. Translation gives CSAREGARNTDTQYF.

With regard to this clonotype: An end of the junction differs from the germline gene, which may be a read error. V is TRBV20-1 and J is TRBJ2-7; 9 nucleotides line up with TRBD1. The CDR3 covers 14 residues. Germline V gene data show CDR1 as DFQATT and CDR2 as SNEGSKA (reference sequence). CDR3 sequence reads: CSSSQGQGFYEQYF. The CDR3 DNA sequence: TGCAGTTCTAGTCAGGGACAGGGCTTTTACGAGCAGTACTTC.

This clonotype was counted many times. This chain links TRBV7-2 with TRBJ2-3; 14 bases match TRBD2. This CDR3 has 17 amino acids. Germline V gene data show CDR1 as SGHTA and CDR2 as FQGNSA. After removal of 7 bases from V and 4 bases from J, the junction contained 10 bases not matched to a gene. In DNA, the CDR3 is TGTGCCAGCAAAAGAGGACTAGCGGGAGGATTGCCAGATACGCAGTATTTT. Its translation: CASKRGLAGGLPDTQYF.

The chain couples TRBV2 to TRBJ2-1; 7 bases align to TRBD1. The J segment lost 1 base and the V segment lost 9 bases, leaving 6 bases of the junction unmatched. This CDR3 is 14 amino acids long. Germline loops: CDR1 SNHLY, CDR2 FYNNEI. The CDR3: CARRLGQSYNEQFF. The CDR3 DNA reads TGTGCCAGAAGGCTGGGACAGTCCTACAATGAGCAGTTCTTC. Complete variable domain (other parts from reference TRBV2 and TRBJ2-1): EPEVTQTPSHQVTQMGQEVILRCVPISNHLYFYWYRQILGQKVEFLVSFYNNEISEKSEIFDDQFSVERPDGSNFTLKIRSTKLEDSAMYFCARRLGQSYNEQFFGPGTRLTVL.

The CDR3 region has the DNA TGTGCCAGCAGCTTGTTTCCCGGCACGGACAGGGAGGACTATGGCTACACCTTC. It specifies CASSLFPGTDREDYGYTF. V gene TRBV11-1 combines with J gene TRBJ1-2; 8 positions agree with TRBD1. The CDR3 covers 18 residues. Germline-derived CDR1 and CDR2 are SGHAT and FQDESV (reference sequence). V trimming: 3 bases; J trimming: 3 bases; junction bases outside the gene matches: 15.

This clonotype was detected ten times or more. This rearrangement joins TRBV29-1 to TRBJ2-3, with D uncertain. V lost 6 bases and J lost 1, with 14 bases in between. Per the germline V gene, CDR1 is SQVTM and CDR2 is ANQGSEA. The CDR3 totals 14 residues. The CDR3 is CSVTPPPRTDTQYF. The CDR3 DNA reads TGCAGCGTGACACCACCTCCACGCACAGATACGCAGTATTTT.

This clonotype was recorded at least ten times. The V call is TRBV28, the J call TRBJ2-7; 7 bases match TRBD2. CDR3 size: 13 residues. J lost 1 base, V lost 10 bases, and 7 bases had no gene match. Per the germline V gene, CDR1 is MDHEN and CDR2 is SYDVKM. The DNA for the CDR3 is TGTGCCACTTCGACTAGCAGATCCTACGAGCAGTACTTC. As protein: CATSTSRSYEQYF. Supplemented by reference TRBV28 and TRBJ2-7, the full variable domain reads DVKVTQSSRYLVKRTGEKVFLECVQDMDHENMFWYRQDPGLGLRLIYFSYDVKMKEKGDIPEGYSVSREKKERFSLILESASTNQTSMYLCATSTSRSYEQYFGPGTRLTVT.

This clonotype was picked up many times. The chain employs TRBV14 and TRBJ2-1, with 12 positions matching TRBD2. V lost 7 bases to trimming and J lost 5 bases; unmatched junction nucleotides: 12. Germline assignment: CDR1 SGHDN and CDR2 FVKESK. This CDR3 is 17 amino acids long. In nucleotides, the CDR3 is TGTGCCAGCAATGGACTAGCGGGATTAGGGACCCACAATGAGCAGTTCTTC. It yields the protein CASNGLAGLGTHNEQFF.

The chain joins TRBV5-1 to TRBJ1-2; D gene ambiguous. Germline V gene lookup returns CDR1 SGHRS and CDR2 YFSETQ. V was clipped by 0 bases and J by 8 bases, with 20 bases between them. This CDR3 is built from 16 residues. CDR3 region: CASSLEGPGGVGGYTF. CDR3 DNA sequence: TGCGCCAGCAGCTTGGAAGGGCCCGGCGGGGTTGGCGGCTACACCTTC.

The rearrangement links TRBV5-1 to TRBJ2-7, with D possibly TRBD2 on 5 matching bases. Deletions cut 7 bases from V and 1 base from J, with 18 bases between. Germline CDR1 and CDR2: SGHRS and YFSETQ. This CDR3 is built from 15 residues. The CDR3 nucleotides read TGCGCCAGCTCCGTAGTGGGAGTAGGGTCCTACGAGCAGTACTTC. Amino acid sequence: CASSVVGVGSYEQYF.

As DNA, the CDR3 is TGTGCCAGCAGCTTCTCCCCCGGGACTAGCAACTACAATGAGCAGTTCTTC. Translated: CASSFSPGTSNYNEQFF. This chain connects TRBV7-8 to TRBJ2-1; 9 nucleotides line up with TRBD2. V shed 3 bases and J 3 bases; nucleotides not matched to a gene: 9. Germline loops: CDR1 SGHVS, CDR2 FQNEAQ. This CDR3 has 17 residues.

This clonotype was detected many times. The rearrangement uses TRBV7-6 and TRBJ2-7, with 7 bases matching TRBD2. V shed 4 bases and J 2 bases; nucleotides not matched to a gene: 5. This CDR3 contains 14 residues. The germline V gene encodes CDR1 SGHVS and CDR2 FNYEAQ. The CDR3 region has the DNA TGTGCCAGCAGCTCAGCGGGATGCACCTACGAGCAGTACTTC. This encodes CASSSAGCTYEQYF. The entire variable domain, with the rest obtained from reference TRBV7-6 and TRBJ2-7, is as follows: GAGVSQSPRYKVTKRGQDVALRCDPISGHVSLYWYRQALGQGPEFLTYFNYEAQQDKSGLPNDRFSAERPEGSISTLTIQRTEQRDSAMYRCASSSAGCTYEQYFGPGTRLTVT.

This clonotype was seen ten or more times. This chain links TRBV10-3 with TRBJ1-2; possible D gene TRBD1, 5 bases. The CDR3 has 16 residues. CDR1 and CDR2 from the germline V gene are ENHRY and SYGVKD. The germline V and J ends were trimmed by 5 bases and 4 bases, with 20 bases remaining between them. CDR3 nucleotide sequence: TGTGCCATCAGTTCCCAAGGGCCAGGGTACCGCTATGGCTACACCTTC. This sequence encodes CAISSQGPGYRYGYTF.

The chain combines TRBV28 with TRBJ2-3, with D tentatively TRBD2 (6 bases). Germline V gene sequence: CDR1 MDHEN, CDR2 SYDVKM. The V gene lost 7 bases and the J gene lost 7 bases, with 21 bases spanning the gap. The length of the CDR3 is 15 residues. CDR3 region: CASTIGAGRWNTQYF. Here the CDR3 DNA reads TGTGCCAGCACAATAGGGGCAGGGAGGTGGAATACGCAGTATTTT.

The sample holds many counts of this clonotype. The V gene is TRBV20-1, the J gene TRBJ1-1; D may be TRBD1 (5 bases). With 2 bases removed from V and 0 bases from J, the gap between germline ends came to 19 bases. CDR3 size: 17 residues. Looked up from germline, CDR1 is DFQATT and CDR2 is SNEGSKA (reference sequence). The CDR3 is CSARTSVAGLMNTEAFF. The CDR3 DNA reads TGCAGTGCTAGAACCTCCGTTGCAGGGTTGATGAACACTGAAGCTTTCTTT.

This clonotype was found many times. This chain uses TRBV20-1 with TRBJ2-5; D tentatively fits TRBD1 or TRBD2 (5 bases each). The CDR3 covers 18 residues. V was cut by 6 bases and J by 1 base, with 27 bases left in between. CDR1 and CDR2 from the germline V gene are DFQATT and SNEGSKA (reference sequence). CDR3 sequence: CSAVGGGVDFLGQETQYF. Here the CDR3 DNA reads TGCAGTGCCGTAGGTGGGGGAGTCGATTTCCTTGGCCAAGAGACCCAGTACTTC.

The chain links TRBV20-1 to TRBJ1-4; D remains unclear. Germline V lookup: CDR1 DFQATT, CDR2 SNEGSKA (reference sequence). V lost 0 bases, J lost 1 base, and 9 bases lay in between. The CDR3 is made up of 15 amino acids. The CDR3 reads CSARDYSQTNEKLFF. The DNA for the CDR3 is TGCAGTGCTAGAGATTACAGCCAAACTAATGAAAAACTGTTTTTT.

There are a few counts of this clonotype. V usage is TRBV7-9 and J usage is TRBJ2-2, with D hard to call. The V end lost 1 base, the J end lost 1 base, and 10 bases lay between the germline ends. Germline CDR1 is SEHNR and CDR2 is FQNEAQ (reference sequence). The CDR3 spans 16 residues. The CDR3 region has the DNA TGTGCCAGCAGCTTAGATATTCGGAGGAACACCGGGGAGCTGTTTTTT. Its translation: CASSLDIRRNTGELFF.

Ten or more counts support this clonotype. The chain uses TRBV29-1 and TRBJ1-2, with a possible D match to TRBD1 (5 bases). In germline, CDR1 is SQVTM, CDR2 ANQGSEA. CDR3 size: 15 residues. V lost 0 bases and J lost 2, with 13 bases in between. This chain's CDR3 is CSVEDLRGTNYGYTF. CDR3 bases: TGCAGCGTTGAAGATCTGAGGGGCACCAACTATGGCTACACCTTC.

This sequence joins TRBV20-1 and TRBJ2-1; D may match TRBD1 or TRBD2 (6 bases each). CDR3 length: 11 residues. The germline V and J ends were trimmed by 5 bases and 15 bases, with 17 bases remaining between them. CDR1 DFQATT and CDR2 SNEGSKA come from the germline V gene (reference sequence). CDR3 protein: CSAAGGLEAFF. CDR3 DNA: TGCAGTGCTGCCGGGGGCCTAGAGGCGTTCTTC.